This entry concerns a single T cell receptor beta chain. The antigen is not known. This record belongs to a study of T cell responses to AZD1222 COVID-19 vaccine. Clones were sequenced by immunoSEQ multiplex PCR, and TCRdb holds only the in-frame ones, with some missing. The repertoire has around 130,000 clones, 92% of them found once; the top ten carry roughly 1%. Germline assignment: CDR1 MDHEN and CDR2 SYDVKM. Deletions cut 6 bases from V and 6 bases from J, with 17 bases between. This CDR3 region has 14 residues. Study results and caveats: Just a handful of people given AZD1222 tested seropositive at baseline. The donors showed a predominance of white British ancestry and of females, with possible underestimation of clonal diversity.

Timing groups of about 4 and about 12 weeks for second doses were pooled. The rearrangement links TRBV28 to TRBJ1-2; D is perhaps TRBD1 (6 bases). This TCR was recovered from an adult who received the AZD1222 COVID-19 vaccine. This specimen was peripheral blood, taken 28 days after the second AZD1222 dose. DNA of the CDR3: TGTGCCAGCAGAGCTGGACAGCTTGTGGATGGCTACACCTTC. Protein sequence: CASRAGQLVDGYTF.